Below, one TCR beta chain is given with its context. Its antigen is still unknown. The V end lost 6 bases, the J end lost 4 bases, and 19 bases lay between the germline ends. The germline gives CDR1 MNHEY, CDR2 SMNVEV (reference sequence). The CDR3 totals 15 residues. This sample was taken from a study of shared clonotypes between healthy human individuals. The material for each subset, its genomic DNA, was split evenly across several immunoSEQ plates. TCRdb's copy holds only in-frame clones and misses some; the assay was immunoSEQ multiplex PCR. The sample holds 180,000 or so clones, around 93% seen once. Study-level results: Clonotype sharing among the donors was expected to vary with sequencing depth. Some naive CD4 clonotypes, about 5%, turned up in common across a few donors. A reduction in generation probabilities was seen for non-shared clonotypes relative to those shared by all four donors.

The sequence derives from a young woman in good health. The chain carries TRBV27 and TRBJ2-7; D is tentatively TRBD1 or TRBD2 (5 bases each). The sequencing sample was made of naive CD4+ T cells sorted from blood. The subset denotes: CD45RA+ positively selected. This CDR3 reads CASSPMGRELYEQYF. The DNA of the CDR3 is TGTGCCAGCAGCCCGATGGGCAGGGAGTTGTACGAGCAGTACTTC.